A selection of T cell receptor beta chains follows, all from one sample in a study of technical replicates of blood from a handful of donors. Clones were sequenced by immunoSEQ multiplex PCR, and TCRdb holds only the in-frame ones, with some missing. Here the sample spans some 14,000 clones, over 80% being singletons. The specimen sequenced was PBMCs. The receptors come from a human donor in good health. CDR3s include the opening cysteine and the closing phenylalanine or tryptophan. A row's size may be missing; if present it is once, few, many or a size class.

v_call	cdr3_length	clone_size	j_call	cdr3_aa
TRBV30	16	.	TRBJ1-5	CAWSGTGIYSNQPQHF
TRBV5-1	12	.	TRBJ2-7	CASSFQGYEQYF
TRBV20-1	11	once	TRBJ2-7	CSARSMSEQYF
TRBV28	12	.	TRBJ2-7	CASSLQGYEQYF
TRBV5-1	16	once	TRBJ2-7	CASSRETSRDRFEQYF
TRBV5-1	13	.	TRBJ1-2	CASSPGQDYGYTF
TRBV28	17	.	TRBJ1-2	CASSSPSRQGEGYGYTF
TRBV9	16	.	TRBJ2-1	CASSPSLAGGYNEQFF
TRBV2	12	.	TRBJ1-1	CASSYTGFEAFF
TRBV18	15	few	TRBJ2-1	CASSPGGEPYNEQFF
TRBV19	14	.	TRBJ1-1	CASSIDRVNTEAFF
TRBV10-1	14	once	TRBJ2-3	CASSEGSRADTQYF
TRBV4-1	13	.	TRBJ2-7	CASSQDTGNEQYF
TRBV7-2	16	.	TRBJ2-7	CASSLNNPEGRYEQYF
TRBV13	14	.	TRBJ1-2	CASSSGTGRYGYTF
TRBV9	17	.	TRBJ2-1	CASSPFFREGGYNEQFF
TRBV5-1	16	.	TRBJ2-3	CASSRGLAGVADTQYF
TRBV30	14	.	TRBJ2-7	CAWRGTSGSYEQYF
TRBV30	13	.	TRBJ2-3	CAWGGVSTDTQYF
TRBV28	12	.	TRBJ2-1	CASSSANNEQFF
TRBV18	15	few	TRBJ2-7	CASSPGVARVGEQYF
TRBV5-1	17	.	TRBJ1-3	CASSLSTGTDSGNTIYF
TRBV19	17	.	TRBJ2-1	CASSIIRRLAGEHEQFF
TRBV2	19	.	TRBJ2-2	CASSERAPTGGAGPGELFF
TRBV7-3	15	.	TRBJ2-2	CASSPDYANTGELFF
TRBV18	15	.	TRBJ2-1	CASSPWGGDYNEQFF
TRBV7-8	12	.	TRBJ1-1	CASSPAGSEAFF
TRBV27	15	.	TRBJ1-2	CASTSGTGDNYGYTF